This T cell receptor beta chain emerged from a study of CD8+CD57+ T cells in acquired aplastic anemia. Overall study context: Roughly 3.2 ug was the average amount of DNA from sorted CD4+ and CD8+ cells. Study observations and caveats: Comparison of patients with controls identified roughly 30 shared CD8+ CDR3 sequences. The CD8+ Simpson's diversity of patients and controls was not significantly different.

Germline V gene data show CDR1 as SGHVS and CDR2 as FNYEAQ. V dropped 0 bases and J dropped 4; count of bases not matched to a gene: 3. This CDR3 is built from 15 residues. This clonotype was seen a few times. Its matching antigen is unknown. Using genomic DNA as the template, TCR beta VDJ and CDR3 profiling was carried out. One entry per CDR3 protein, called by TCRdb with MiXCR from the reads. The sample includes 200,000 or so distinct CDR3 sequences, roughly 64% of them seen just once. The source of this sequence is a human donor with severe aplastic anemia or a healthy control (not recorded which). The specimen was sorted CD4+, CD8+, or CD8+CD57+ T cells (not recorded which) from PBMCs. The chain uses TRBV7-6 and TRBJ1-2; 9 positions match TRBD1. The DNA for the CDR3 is TGTGCCAGCAGCTTAGCGGAGACAGGGGGCTATGGCTACACCTTC. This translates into CASSLAETGGYGYTF.